Given below is one T cell receptor (beta chain) in context. These data belong to a study of blood T cell repertoires in COVID-19. Study-level background: Acute-phase and convalescent COVID-19 samples originated in the United States, Italy and Spain. PBMCs, B-cell-depleted T cells, or T cells were the source of the cDNA or gDNA that made up the material.

Per the original methods: Using reference gene primer amplification, nucleated cell counts were estimated. Repertoires were generated with immunoSEQ multiplex PCR, while TCRdb's copy carries only in-frame clones and drops some. The V and J calls and the clone size are those of that table, but D and trimming were determined from the DNA. The sample shows some 120,000 clones, approximately 82% of them seen only once. The CDR3 has 13 residues. Germline CDR1 is SGHAT and CDR2 is FQNNGV. The ends were cut back, 4 bases at V and 4 bases at J, with 10 bases in the middle. This receptor was taken from a man in his 70s with active or convalescent COVID-19. Sequenced material: peripheral blood. The chain is built from TRBV11-2 and TRBJ1-2; possible D gene TRBD1, 5 bases. The chain's CDR3 is CASSSQGRYGYTF. In nucleotides, the CDR3 is TGTGCCAGCAGCTCCCAGGGCCGCTATGGCTACACCTTC.